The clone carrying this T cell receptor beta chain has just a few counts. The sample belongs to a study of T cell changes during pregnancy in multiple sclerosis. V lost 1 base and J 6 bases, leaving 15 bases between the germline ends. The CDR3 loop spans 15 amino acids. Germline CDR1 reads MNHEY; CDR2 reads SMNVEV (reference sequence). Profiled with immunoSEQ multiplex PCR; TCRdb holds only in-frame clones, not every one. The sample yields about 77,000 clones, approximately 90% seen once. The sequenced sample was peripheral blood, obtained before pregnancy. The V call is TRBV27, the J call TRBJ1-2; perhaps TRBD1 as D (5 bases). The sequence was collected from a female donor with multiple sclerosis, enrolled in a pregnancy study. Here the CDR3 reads CASSLWGGISDGYTF. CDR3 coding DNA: TGTGCCAGCAGTTTATGGGGGGGGATTAGCGATGGCTACACCTTC.